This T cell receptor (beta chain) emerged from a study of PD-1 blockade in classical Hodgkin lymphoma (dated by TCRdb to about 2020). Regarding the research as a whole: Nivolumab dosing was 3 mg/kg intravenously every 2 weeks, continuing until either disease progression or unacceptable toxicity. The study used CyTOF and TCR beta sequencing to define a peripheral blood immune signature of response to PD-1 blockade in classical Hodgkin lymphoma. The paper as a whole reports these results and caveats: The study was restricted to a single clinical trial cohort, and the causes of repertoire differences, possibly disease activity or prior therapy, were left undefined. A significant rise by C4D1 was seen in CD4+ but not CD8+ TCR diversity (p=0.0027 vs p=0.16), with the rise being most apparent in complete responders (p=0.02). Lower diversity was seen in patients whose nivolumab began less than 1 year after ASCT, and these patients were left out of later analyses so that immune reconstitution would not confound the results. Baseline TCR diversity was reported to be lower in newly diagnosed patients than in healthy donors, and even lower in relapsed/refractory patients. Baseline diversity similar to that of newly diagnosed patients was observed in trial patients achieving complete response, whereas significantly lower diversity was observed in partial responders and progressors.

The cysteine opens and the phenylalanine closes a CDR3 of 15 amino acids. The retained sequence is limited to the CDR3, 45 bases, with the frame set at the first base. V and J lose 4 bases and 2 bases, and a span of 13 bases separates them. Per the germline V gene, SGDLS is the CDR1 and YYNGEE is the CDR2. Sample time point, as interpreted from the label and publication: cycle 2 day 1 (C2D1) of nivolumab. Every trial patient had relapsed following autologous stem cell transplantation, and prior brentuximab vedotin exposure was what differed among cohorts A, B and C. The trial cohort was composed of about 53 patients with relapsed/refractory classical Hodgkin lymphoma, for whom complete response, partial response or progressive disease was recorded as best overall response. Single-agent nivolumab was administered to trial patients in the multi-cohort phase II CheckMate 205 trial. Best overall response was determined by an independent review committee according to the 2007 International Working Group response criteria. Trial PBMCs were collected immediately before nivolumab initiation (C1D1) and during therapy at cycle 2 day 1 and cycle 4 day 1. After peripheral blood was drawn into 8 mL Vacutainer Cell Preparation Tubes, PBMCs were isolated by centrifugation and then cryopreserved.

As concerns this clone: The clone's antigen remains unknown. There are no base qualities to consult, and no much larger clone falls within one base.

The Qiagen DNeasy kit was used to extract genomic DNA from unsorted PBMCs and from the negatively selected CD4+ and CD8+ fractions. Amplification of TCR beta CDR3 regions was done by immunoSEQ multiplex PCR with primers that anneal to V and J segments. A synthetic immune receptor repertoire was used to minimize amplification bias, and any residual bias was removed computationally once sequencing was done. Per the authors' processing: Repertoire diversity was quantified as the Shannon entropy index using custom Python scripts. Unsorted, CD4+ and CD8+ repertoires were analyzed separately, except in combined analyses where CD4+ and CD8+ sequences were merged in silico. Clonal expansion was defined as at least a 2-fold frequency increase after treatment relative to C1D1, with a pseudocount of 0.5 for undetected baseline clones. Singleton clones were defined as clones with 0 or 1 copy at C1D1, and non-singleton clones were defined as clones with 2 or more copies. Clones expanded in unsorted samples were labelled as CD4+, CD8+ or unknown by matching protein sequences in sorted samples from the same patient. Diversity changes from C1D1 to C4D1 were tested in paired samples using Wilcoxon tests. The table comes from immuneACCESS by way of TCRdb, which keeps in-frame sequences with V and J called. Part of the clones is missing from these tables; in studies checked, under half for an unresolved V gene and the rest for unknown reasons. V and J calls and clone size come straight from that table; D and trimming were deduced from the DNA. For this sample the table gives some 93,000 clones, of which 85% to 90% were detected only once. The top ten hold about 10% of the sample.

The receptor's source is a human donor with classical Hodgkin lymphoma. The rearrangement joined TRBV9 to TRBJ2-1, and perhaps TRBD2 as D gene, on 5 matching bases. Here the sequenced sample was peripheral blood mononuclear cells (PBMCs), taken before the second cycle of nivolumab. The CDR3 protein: CASSFETGTYNEQFF. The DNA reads TGTGCCAGCAGCTTCGAGACGGGGACCTACAATGAGCAGTTCTTC.